This T cell receptor (beta chain) was sequenced during a study of blood T cell repertoires in COVID-19. Overall study: Sources were T cells, B-cell-depleted T cells, or PBMCs; the material itself was cDNA or gDNA.

Original processing methods: It was from reference gene primer amplification that nucleated cell counts were estimated. Sequencing used immunoSEQ multiplex PCR; TCRdb keeps in-frame clones, though not all of them. The V and J calls and clone size come from that table; D and trimming were worked out from the DNA. The table includes a few hundred thousand clones, 88% detected once. The V gene's germline CDR1 is SGHVS and CDR2 FQNEAQ. The CDR3 sequence is 17 residues long. The V and J ends lost 5 bases and 3 bases, in that order; junction bases with no gene match: 10. This TCR derives from a human donor in a cohort sampled during active COVID-19. The V gene is TRBV7-8, the J gene TRBJ2-5; 12 bases fit TRBD1. Material for sequencing was peripheral blood. The CDR3 nucleotides are TGTGCCAGCAGCCCCAACCGGGACAGGGGGCGGAAAGAGACCCAGTACTTC. It specifies CASSPNRDRGRKETQYF.